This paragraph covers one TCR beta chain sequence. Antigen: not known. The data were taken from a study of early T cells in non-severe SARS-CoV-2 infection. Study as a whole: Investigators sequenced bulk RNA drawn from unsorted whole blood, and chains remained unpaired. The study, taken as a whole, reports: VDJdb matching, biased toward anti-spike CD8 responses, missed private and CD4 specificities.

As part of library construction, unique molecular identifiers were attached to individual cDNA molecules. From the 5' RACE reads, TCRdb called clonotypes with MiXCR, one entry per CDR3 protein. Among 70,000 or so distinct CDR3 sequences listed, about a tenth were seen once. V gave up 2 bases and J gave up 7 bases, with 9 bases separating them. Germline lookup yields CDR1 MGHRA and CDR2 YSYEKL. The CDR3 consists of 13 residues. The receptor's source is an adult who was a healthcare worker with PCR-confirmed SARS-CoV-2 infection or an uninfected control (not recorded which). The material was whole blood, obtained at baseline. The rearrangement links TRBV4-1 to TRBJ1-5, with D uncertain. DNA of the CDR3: TGCGCCAGCAGCCAAAAGGAGAGCCAGCCCCAGCATTTT. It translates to CASSQKESQPQHF.